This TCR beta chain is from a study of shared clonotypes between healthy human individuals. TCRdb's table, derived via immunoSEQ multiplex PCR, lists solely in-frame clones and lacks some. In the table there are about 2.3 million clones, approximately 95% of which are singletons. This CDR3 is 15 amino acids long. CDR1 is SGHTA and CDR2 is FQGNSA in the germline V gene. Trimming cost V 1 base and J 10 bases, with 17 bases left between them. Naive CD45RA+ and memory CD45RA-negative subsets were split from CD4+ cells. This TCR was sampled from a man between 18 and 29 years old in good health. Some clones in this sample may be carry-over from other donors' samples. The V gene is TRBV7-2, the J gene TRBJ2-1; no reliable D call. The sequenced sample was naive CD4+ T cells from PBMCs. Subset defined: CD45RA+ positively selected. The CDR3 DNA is TGTGCCAGCAGCTTAGACGGCTACCTGCGACGGGAGCAGTTCTTC. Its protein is CASSLDGYLRREQFF.